These 15 T cell receptor beta chains share one sample of origin, sequenced in a study of blood T cell repertoires in COVID-19. Assay: immunoSEQ multiplex PCR; the TCRdb copy retains only in-frame clones and omits some. Found here are about 270,000 clones, over 85% of them singletons; the top ten hold approximately 2%. The sequenced sample consisted of PBMCs or T cells enriched from blood (not recorded which). The receptors derive from a woman aged 60-75 years who had recovered from COVID-19.

CDR3 DNA sequence: TGTGCCAGCAGCCAATTGATAGCGGTTAAAAACATTCAGTACTTC. Translated: CASSQLIAVKNIQYF. The genes are TRBV3-1 (or the pseudogene TRBV3-2) and TRBJ2-4, with D perhaps matching TRBD2 (6 bases). The germline gives CDR1 LGHDT, CDR2 YNNKEL (reference sequence). V lost 2 bases to trimming and J lost 4 bases, with 12 bases between them. The CDR3 loop spans 15 amino acids.

The chain links TRBV12-3 or TRBV12-4 to TRBJ1-2; D unresolved. With 4 bases removed from V and 8 bases from J, the gap between germline ends came to 8 bases. The CDR3 has 11 residues. CDR3 sequence (DNA): TGTGCCAGCAGTTCATCGGGGGGCTACACCTTC. Translated, it gives CASSSSGGYTF.

With regard to this clone: Different DNA sequences within this sample yield the same CDR3. The chain couples TRBV5-1 to TRBJ2-7; 11 bases align to TRBD2. Germline V gives CDR1 SGHRS, CDR2 YFSETQ. CDR3 length: 15 residues. Trimming at V came to 4 bases and at J to 3 bases, leaving 6 bases not matched to a gene. CDR3 loop: CASSPGTSGFYEQYF. CDR3 sequence (DNA): TGCGCCAGCAGCCCAGGGACTAGCGGATTCTACGAGCAGTACTTC.

A few counts support this clone. The chain carries TRBV5-4 and TRBJ2-2; D is unclear. CDR3 length equals 13 residues. Trimming took off 2 bases at V and 3 bases at J, with 5 bases between the two ends. CDR1 and CDR2 from the germline V gene are SGHNT and YYREEE (reference sequence). CDR3 sequence (DNA): TGTGCCAGCAGCTTTAAGCACACCGGGGAGCTGTTTTTT. This sequence encodes CASSFKHTGELFF.

This rearrangement joins TRBV5-1 to TRBJ2-3; D is uncertain. The V gene lost 0 bases and the J gene lost 2 bases, with 10 bases spanning the gap. Germline lookup yields CDR1 SGHRS and CDR2 YFSETQ. The CDR3 spans 15 residues. In DNA, the CDR3 is TGCGCCAGCAGCTTGGTTGGCGGAGACACAGATACGCAGTATTTT. It yields the protein CASSLVGGDTDTQYF.

The genes are TRBV2 and TRBJ2-7, with TRBD2 matching 8 bases. CDR1 and CDR2 (germline): SNHLY, FYNNEI. V dropped 4 bases and J dropped 4; count of bases not matched to a gene: 6. CDR3 length equals 14 residues. The CDR3: CASSVLAAGYEQYF. The CDR3 region has the DNA TGTGCCAGCAGTGTACTAGCGGCCGGATACGAGCAGTACTTC.

The chain employs TRBV5-1 and TRBJ2-7, with 7 bases identical to TRBD1. The CDR3 extends over 15 amino acids. The J segment lost 6 bases and the V segment lost 4 bases, leaving 13 bases of the junction unmatched. The germline gives CDR1 SGHRS, CDR2 YFSETQ. The CDR3 coding sequence is TGCGCCAGCAGCGAGGGTATGGGACAGACGGGCGAGCAGTACTTC. Translation gives CASSEGMGQTGEQYF.

This chain connects TRBV5-4 to TRBJ2-1, with D unresolved. The germline gives CDR1 SGHNT, CDR2 YYREEE (reference sequence). There are 14 residues in the CDR3. The ends were cut back, 4 bases at V and 10 bases at J, with 18 bases in the middle. CDR3 nucleotides: TGTGCCAGCAGCAACCAGACCAGGTCAGGCGAGCAGTTCTTC. The encoded protein is CASSNQTRSGEQFF.

The chain is built from TRBV10-1 and TRBJ2-1; maybe TRBD1 (6 bases). The germline gives CDR1 WNHNN, CDR2 SYGVQD (reference sequence). V gave up 6 bases and J gave up 5 bases, with 8 bases separating them. The CDR3 consists of 12 residues. CDR3 in amino acids: CASSRGHNEQFF. In DNA, the CDR3 is TGCGCCAGCAGCAGGGGACACAATGAGCAGTTCTTC.

The V and J genes are TRBV5-1 and TRBJ2-5; 12 positions match TRBD1. The CDR3 totals 14 residues. Per germline, CDR1 SGHRS and CDR2 YFSETQ. With V trimmed by 5 bases and J by 5 bases, 4 bases remained unmatched. The CDR3 nucleotides are TGCGCCAGCAGGGCTGGGACAGGGGGCGAGACCCAGTACTTC. This gives the protein CASRAGTGGETQYF.

CDR3 nucleotides: TGTGCCAGCAGCTTTCAGGCGAACACTGAAGCTTTCTTT. Its protein product is CASSFQANTEAFF. This sequence joins TRBV9 and TRBJ1-1, with unresolved D. This CDR3 contains 13 residues. V shed 4 bases and J shed 1 base, with 8 bases lying between them. CDR1 and CDR2 from the germline V gene are SGDLS and YYNGEE.

J is TRBJ1-4 and V is TRBV28, with D perhaps matching TRBD1 (5 bases). The CDR3 is 16 residues long. Trimming pared 6 bases from V and 0 bases from J, leaving 14 bases between. Germline V gene data show CDR1 as MDHEN and CDR2 as SYDVKM. The CDR3 region is CASSPGLPATNEKLFF. CDR3 nucleotide sequence: TGTGCCAGCAGCCCGGGACTACCCGCAACTAATGAAAAACTGTTTTTT. The entire variable domain, with the rest obtained from reference TRBV28 and TRBJ1-4, is as follows: DVKVTQSSRYLVKRTGEKVFLECVQDMDHENMFWYRQDPGLGLRLIYFSYDVKMKEKGDIPEGYSVSREKKERFSLILESASTNQTSMYLCASSPGLPATNEKLFFGSGTQLSVL.

The chain is built from TRBV2 and TRBJ2-3, with D uncertain. This CDR3 has 12 residues. Germline V CDR1 and CDR2: SNHLY, FYNNEI. With 4 bases removed from V and 5 bases from J, the gap between germline ends came to 7 bases. In nucleotides, the CDR3 is TGTGCCAGCAGTGGGAGAGTAGATACGCAGTATTTT. This sequence encodes CASSGRVDTQYF.

This clone came up a few times. This chain connects TRBV10-3 to TRBJ2-1, with 9 bases fitting TRBD1. The CDR3 runs to 15 residues. Germline V lookup: CDR1 ENHRY, CDR2 SYGVKD. V was pared by 3 bases and J by 5 bases, with 5 bases of the junction left unmatched. The CDR3 reads CAISDSRTGDNEQFF. CDR3 nucleotide sequence: TGTGCCATCAGTGACTCCAGGACAGGGGACAATGAGCAGTTCTTC.

V and J are TRBV10-3 and TRBJ2-1; 16 bases are a match to TRBD2. Germline loops: CDR1 ENHRY, CDR2 SYGVKD. V shed 7 bases and J 7 bases; nucleotides not matched to a gene: 10. The CDR3 consists of 17 residues. CDR3 residues: CAITPGTSGGAVNEQFF. Written as DNA, the CDR3 is TGTGCCATCACCCCGGGGACTAGCGGGGGGGCTGTTAATGAGCAGTTCTTC.